Listed below are T cell receptor beta chains from one sample, sequenced in a study of OX40 agonist ivuxolimab in advanced cancers. The data were produced by immunoSEQ multiplex PCR, yet TCRdb's version contains in-frame clones alone and is incomplete. Of about 61,000 clones listed, approximately 81% were seen once; the top ten hold under 0.6%. The sequences come from CD4+ or CD8+ T cells sorted from blood, collected in a trial of the OX40 agonist ivuxolimab. Receptor source: an adult with an advanced solid tumor such as melanoma, head and neck, liver or kidney cancer. CDR3s include the opening cysteine and the closing phenylalanine or tryptophan. The D gene is left open where the match is weak. Size is omitted from some rows. Given values are once, few, many or a class for expanded clones.

J: TRBJ1-3; D: NA; size: NA; V: TRBV9; DNA: TGTGCCAGCAGCGCCAGAACTCTCGGAAACACCATATATTTT; CDR3: CASSARTLGNTIYF
J: TRBJ2-7; D: NA; size: NA; V: TRBV4-1; DNA: TGCGCCAGCAGCCACCCGTTACAGTCCTACGAGCAGTACTTC; CDR3: CASSHPLQSYEQYF
J: TRBJ2-7; D: NA; size: NA; V: TRBV7-9; DNA: TGTGCCAGCAGCAAGTTCCGGGGCAGGGACGCCTACGAGCAGTACTTC; CDR3: CASSKFRGRDAYEQYF
J: TRBJ2-5; D: NA; size: NA; V: TRBV27; DNA: TGTGCCAGCAGTGCCCCTAGGGGAGGCCAAGAGACCCAGTACTTC; CDR3: CASSAPRGGQETQYF
J: TRBJ2-1; D: TRBD1; size: NA; V: TRBV13; DNA: TGTGCCAGCAGCTCGGGACAGTCCGGTAATCGGCAGTTCTTC; CDR3: CASSSGQSGNRQFF
J: TRBJ1-2; D: NA; size: NA; V: TRBV5-4; DNA: TGTGCCAGCAGCAGAGACAAAAACTATGACTACACCTTC; CDR3: CASSRDKNYDYTF
J: TRBJ2-1; D: NA; size: NA; V: TRBV18; DNA: TGTGCCAGCTCATCCTCGACGGGAGAGCAGTTCTTC; CDR3: CASSSSTGEQFF
J: TRBJ2-7; D: TRBD2; size: NA; V: TRBV18; DNA: TGTGCCAGCTCACTTAGCGGGGGGTCCTACGAGCAGTACTTC; CDR3: CASSLSGGSYEQYF
J: TRBJ1-5; D: TRBD1; size: once; V: TRBV11-3; DNA: TGTGCCAGCAGCCGACTGAATATATGGACAGGGTGGAATCAGCCCCAGCATTTT; CDR3: CASSRLNIWTGWNQPQHF
J: TRBJ2-1; D: NA; size: NA; V: TRBV4-1; DNA: TGCGCCAGCAGCCAAATGGTCTACAATGAGCAGTTCTTC; CDR3: CASSQMVYNEQFF
J: TRBJ1-2; D: NA; size: NA; V: TRBV6-6; DNA: TGTGCCAGCAGTAACGAGGGGATGGGTGGCTACACCTTC; CDR3: CASSNEGMGGYTF
J: TRBJ2-7; D: TRBD2; size: NA; V: TRBV5-4; DNA: TGTGCCAGCAGTTTCCCGAGCGGGAGGGGGGTCTACGAGCAGTACTTC; CDR3: CASSFPSGRGVYEQYF
J: TRBJ1-1; D: NA; size: NA; V: TRBV4-1; DNA: TGCGCCAGCAGCCTTTGGGGACTTTCAGGTGCTTTCTTT; CDR3: CASSLWGLSGAFF
J: TRBJ1-4; D: TRBD1; size: NA; V: TRBV2; DNA: TGTGCCAGCAGTGATGACAGGACAGGGGGTGAAAAACTGTTTTTT; CDR3: CASSDDRTGGEKLFF
J: TRBJ2-7; D: NA; size: NA; V: TRBV4-1; DNA: TGCGCCAGCAGCCAAGATCGTACGGGGATCGAGCAGTACTTC; CDR3: CASSQDRTGIEQYF
J: TRBJ2-7; D: TRBD1; size: NA; V: TRBV2; DNA: TGTGCCAGCAGTGTCCAGACAGGGGAAGTCTACGAGCAGTACTTC; CDR3: CASSVQTGEVYEQYF
J: TRBJ1-6; D: NA; size: NA; V: TRBV9; DNA: TGTGCCAGCAGATCGGGACGGAATAATTCACCCCTCCACTTT; CDR3: CASRSGRNNSPLHF
J: TRBJ2-1; D: TRBD2; size: NA; V: TRBV5-1; DNA: TGCGCCAGCAGCTTGGAAGGACTAGAATACAATGAGCAGTTCTTC; CDR3: CASSLEGLEYNEQFF
J: TRBJ2-7; D: NA; size: medium-sized; V: TRBV14; DNA: TGTGCCAGCAGCCCGGACTTAGCGCACGAGCAGTACTTC; CDR3: CASSPDLAHEQYF
J: TRBJ1-1; D: NA; size: NA; V: TRBV29-1; DNA: TGCAGCGCTTCTCGCTGGGGGGGCACTGAAGCTTTCTTT; CDR3: CSASRWGGTEAFF
J: TRBJ1-2; D: NA; size: NA; V: TRBV25-1; DNA: TGTGCCAGCAGGGACTCCCCCGGGAGTGGCTACACCTTC; CDR3: CASRDSPGSGYTF
J: TRBJ2-7; D: NA; size: NA; V: TRBV19; DNA: TGTGCCAGTAGTATCCCCCTAGCGTACGAGCAGTACTTC; CDR3: CASSIPLAYEQYF
J: TRBJ2-3; D: TRBD2; size: NA; V: TRBV28; DNA: TGTGCCAGCTCGGGACTAGCGGACTCTAGCACAGATACGCAGTATTTT; CDR3: CASSGLADSSTDTQYF
J: TRBJ1-1; D: NA; size: NA; V: TRBV6-5; DNA: TGTGCCAGCAGTTACTCGATGAGGAGGAGAACTGAAGCTTTCTTT; CDR3: CASSYSMRRRTEAFF
J: TRBJ2-1; D: NA; size: NA; V: TRBV9; DNA: TGTGCCAGCAGCGAGCCGGGACTCTACAATGAGCAGTTCTTC; CDR3: CASSEPGLYNEQFF
J: TRBJ2-5; D: TRBD1; size: NA; V: TRBV6-5; DNA: TGTGCCAGCAGCTTACAGGGGACAGGCGGGGAGACCCAGTACTTC; CDR3: CASSLQGTGGETQYF
J: TRBJ2-1; D: TRBD2; size: NA; V: TRBV19; DNA: TGTGCCAGTAGTATACTAGCGGATAACAATGAGCAGTTCTTC; CDR3: CASSILADNNEQFF
J: TRBJ2-3; D: NA; size: NA; V: TRBV4-1; DNA: TGCGCCAGCAGCCGCGGGGCTAGCGTCACCACAGATACGCAGTATTTT; CDR3: CASSRGASVTTDTQYF
J: TRBJ2-1; D: TRBD2; size: NA; V: TRBV18; DNA: TGTGCCAGCTCGCTGACTAGCGGGAGCTACAATGAGCAGTTCTTC; CDR3: CASSLTSGSYNEQFF
J: TRBJ1-2; D: NA; size: NA; V: TRBV29-1; DNA: TGCAGCGTTGCCAGACAAGTGGATCATGGCTACACCTTC; CDR3: CSVARQVDHGYTF
J: TRBJ1-4; D: TRBD1; size: NA; V: TRBV5-4; DNA: TGTGCCAGCAGCTCAAGACAGGGGGGAGGTGAAAAACTGTTTTTT; CDR3: CASSSRQGGGEKLFF
J: TRBJ2-5; D: NA; size: NA; V: TRBV11-2; DNA: TGTGCCAGCAGCCGTCGTGGCCAAGAGACCCAGTACTTC; CDR3: CASSRRGQETQYF
J: TRBJ2-1; D: TRBD2; size: NA; V: TRBV7-8; DNA: TGTGCCAGCAGCGGAAGGGGGCGACTAGCGGAAAATGAGCAGTTCTTC; CDR3: CASSGRGRLAENEQFF
J: TRBJ2-7; D: NA; size: NA; V: TRBV5-1; DNA: TGCGCCAGCAGCCCCTACAACTCGGTCTACGAGCAGTACTTC; CDR3: CASSPYNSVYEQYF
J: TRBJ1-4; D: NA; size: NA; V: TRBV6-1; DNA: TGTGCCAGCAGTGAATTCATAAGGGGAGGGAGATTTGAAAAACTGTTTTTT; CDR3: CASSEFIRGGRFEKLFF
J: TRBJ1-1; D: TRBD1; size: NA; V: TRBV5-4; DNA: TGTGCCAGCAGCTTAGACAGGGGAACTGAAGCTTTCTTT; CDR3: CASSLDRGTEAFF
J: TRBJ2-2; D: NA; size: few; V: TRBV2; DNA: TGTGCCAGCAACAGAGACAGAACCGGGGAGCTGTTTTTT; CDR3: CASNRDRTGELFF
J: TRBJ2-7; D: NA; size: NA; V: TRBV10-3; DNA: TGTGCCATCAGTGAGACCCAGGGGGAGCAGTACTTC; CDR3: CAISETQGEQYF
J: TRBJ2-2; D: NA; size: NA; V: TRBV10-3; DNA: TGTGCCATCAGTGAGTCGGAAGGGGGGGAGCTGTTTTTT; CDR3: CAISESEGGELFF
J: TRBJ1-2; D: NA; size: NA; V: TRBV7-8; DNA: TGTGCCAGCACCGTCGGTGACCCTGGAGGAGGCTACACCTTC; CDR3: CASTVGDPGGGYTF
J: TRBJ1-2; D: NA; size: NA; V: TRBV30; DNA: TGTGCCTGGAGCCCTCGGGCCTGGACGGGATATGGCTACACCTTC; CDR3: CAWSPRAWTGYGYTF
J: TRBJ1-2; D: NA; size: NA; V: TRBV5-1; DNA: TGCGCCAGCAGCTTCGACGGTGATAATAACTATGGCTACACCTTC; CDR3: CASSFDGDNNYGYTF
J: TRBJ2-1; D: TRBD1; size: NA; V: TRBV2; DNA: TGTGCCAGCAGAGGGGACAGACACAGGTCGAATGAGCAGTTCTTC; CDR3: CASRGDRHRSNEQFF
J: TRBJ1-4; D: TRBD1; size: NA; V: TRBV6-6; DNA: TGTGCCAGCAGGGGACAGGCGAATGAAAAACTGTTTTTT; CDR3: CASRGQANEKLFF
J: TRBJ2-7; D: TRBD2; size: once; V: TRBV19; DNA: TGTGCCAGTAGTCTGCGGACTAGCGGGAGCTCCTACGAGCAGTACTTC; CDR3: CASSLRTSGSSYEQYF
J: TRBJ1-1; D: TRBD1; size: NA; V: TRBV2; DNA: TGTGCCAGCAGTGAACGACAGGGGACGAACACTGAAGCTTTCTTT; CDR3: CASSERQGTNTEAFF
J: TRBJ2-1; D: TRBD1; size: NA; V: TRBV7-2; DNA: TGTGCCAGCAGCCCCGACAGGGGGAAGCAGTTCTTC; CDR3: CASSPDRGKQFF
J: TRBJ2-7; D: NA; size: NA; V: TRBV7-9; DNA: TGTGCCAGCAGCTTACTGGGGCCCGAGCAGTACTTC; CDR3: CASSLLGPEQYF
J: TRBJ1-1; D: NA; size: NA; V: TRBV18; DNA: TGTGCCAGCTCACCACGTAACACTGAAGCTTTCTTT; CDR3: CASSPRNTEAFF
J: TRBJ1-1; D: NA; size: NA; V: TRBV19; DNA: TGTGCCAGTAGTATCTTGGGGGCGATCACTGAAGCTTTCTTT; CDR3: CASSILGAITEAFF
J: TRBJ2-7; D: NA; size: once; V: TRBV19; DNA: TGTGCCAGTAGTACCGCACAGGGCTACGAGCAGTACTTC; CDR3: CASSTAQGYEQYF
J: TRBJ1-3; D: NA; size: NA; V: TRBV19; DNA: TGTGCCAGTAGTATTGGCAGATTCTCTGGAAACACCATATATTTT; CDR3: CASSIGRFSGNTIYF
J: TRBJ1-5; D: TRBD1; size: few; V: TRBV28; DNA: TGTGCCAGCAGGTGGACAGGGGAGTTAGACCAGCATTTT; CDR3: CASRWTGELDQHF